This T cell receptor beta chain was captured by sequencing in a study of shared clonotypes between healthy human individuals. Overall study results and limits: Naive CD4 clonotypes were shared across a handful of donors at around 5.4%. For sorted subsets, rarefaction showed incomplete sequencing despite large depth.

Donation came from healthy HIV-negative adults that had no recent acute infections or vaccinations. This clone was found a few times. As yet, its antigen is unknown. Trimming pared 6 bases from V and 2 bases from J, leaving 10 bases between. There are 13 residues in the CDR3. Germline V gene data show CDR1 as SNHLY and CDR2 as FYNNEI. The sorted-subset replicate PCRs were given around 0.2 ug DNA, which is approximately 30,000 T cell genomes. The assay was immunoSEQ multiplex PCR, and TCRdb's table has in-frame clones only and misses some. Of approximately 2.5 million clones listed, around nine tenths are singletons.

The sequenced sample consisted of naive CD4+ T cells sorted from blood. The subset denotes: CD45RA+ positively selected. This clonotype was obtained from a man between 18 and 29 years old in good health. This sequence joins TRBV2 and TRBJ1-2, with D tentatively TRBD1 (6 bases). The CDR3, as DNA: TGTGCCAGCAGACCCACAGGGAACTATGGCTACACCTTC. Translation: CASRPTGNYGYTF.